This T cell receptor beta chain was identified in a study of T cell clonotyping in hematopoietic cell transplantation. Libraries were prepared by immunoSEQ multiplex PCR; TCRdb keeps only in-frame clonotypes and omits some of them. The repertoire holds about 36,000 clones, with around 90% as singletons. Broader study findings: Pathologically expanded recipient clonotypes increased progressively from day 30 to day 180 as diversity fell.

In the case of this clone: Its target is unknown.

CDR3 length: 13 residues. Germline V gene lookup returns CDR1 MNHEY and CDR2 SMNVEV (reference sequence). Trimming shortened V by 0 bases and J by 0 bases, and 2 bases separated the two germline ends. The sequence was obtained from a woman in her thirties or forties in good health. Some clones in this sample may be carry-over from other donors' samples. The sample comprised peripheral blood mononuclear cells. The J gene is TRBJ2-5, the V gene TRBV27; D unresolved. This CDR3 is CASSLSDQETQYF. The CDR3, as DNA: TGTGCCAGCAGTTTATCGGACCAAGAGACCCAGTACTTC.